Ten or more counts support the clone carrying this T cell receptor (beta chain). The CDR3 covers 15 residues. Germline values: CDR1 SNHLY, CDR2 FYNNEI. Trimming cost V 5 bases and J 0 bases, with 13 bases left between them. The library protocol tagged each TCR cDNA with a unique molecular identifier. TCRdb called the 5' RACE reads again in MiXCR, with one record for every CDR3 protein. Here the sample spans about 50,000 distinct CDR3 sequences, around 7% being singletons. The data belong to a study of spatial heterogeneity in lung cancer. Documented time point: blood at routine non-recurrence follow-up after resection. Sequencing was performed on whole RNA extracted from tumor and nontumor lung tissue, or from frozen PBMC, and the material was left unsorted.

Sequenced material: PBMCs, taken at follow-up. This clonotype was obtained from a female donor with early-stage non-small cell lung cancer. V is TRBV2 and J is TRBJ1-1; D is unresolved. CDR3 protein: CASSRWAVMNTEAFF. The DNA of the CDR3 is TGTGCCAGCAGTAGGTGGGCCGTTATGAACACTGAAGCTTTCTTT.